Following are 10 T cell receptor beta chains from one sample sequenced in a study of blood T cell repertoires in COVID-19. Repertoires were generated with immunoSEQ multiplex PCR, while TCRdb's copy carries only in-frame clones and drops some. The sample comprises 200,000 to 300,000 clones, about 86% of which are singletons, and just under 2% rests with the top ten. Sequenced sample: peripheral blood. The receptors derive from a man between 25 and 39 years old with active or convalescent COVID-19.

The chain joins TRBV5-4 to TRBJ1-1, with D possibly being TRBD1 (5 bases). The V gene lost 4 bases and the J gene lost 2 bases, with 12 bases spanning the gap. The CDR3 extends over 14 amino acids. Germline CDR1 is SGHNT and CDR2 is YYREEE (reference sequence). The CDR3, as DNA: TGTGCCAGCAGCCGGGGGGAGGGTAACACTGAAGCTTTCTTT. This encodes CASSRGEGNTEAFF.

The rearrangement joins TRBV2 to TRBJ1-6; D possibly corresponds to TRBD1 (6 bases). This CDR3 comprises 15 residues. In germline, CDR1 is SNHLY, CDR2 FYNNEI. Trimming cost V 2 bases and J 7 bases, with 12 bases left between them. CDR3 protein: CASSELGQPNSPLHF. The CDR3 DNA is TGTGCCAGCAGTGAATTAGGACAGCCAAATTCACCCCTCCACTTT.

The chain has TRBV10-1 and TRBJ1-1; 10 bases are a match to TRBD1. Germline V lookup: CDR1 WNHNN, CDR2 SYGVQD (reference sequence). The CDR3 has 19 amino acids. J was trimmed by 0 bases and V by 0 bases; bases with no gene match: 10. The CDR3 sequence: CASSESSEGQGFMNTEAFF. For the CDR3, the DNA is TGCGCCAGCAGTGAGTCTAGCGAGGGACAGGGGTTCATGAACACTGAAGCTTTCTTT.

The chain has TRBV30 and TRBJ2-5, with D unresolved. In germline, CDR1 is GTSNPN, CDR2 SVGIG (reference sequence). Trimming removed 0 bases at V and 2 bases at J, with 13 bases between. CDR3 length equals 15 residues. The CDR3 sequence: CAWSVSPRWQETQYF. The CDR3 DNA is TGTGCCTGGAGTGTATCCCCCAGGTGGCAAGAGACCCAGTACTTC.

This clone was detected only once. CDR3 bases: TGTGCCCCATTCCCTGAGTTCTATAATTCACCCCTCCACTTT. Its protein is CAPFPEFYNSPLHF. The chain carries TRBV6-4 and TRBJ1-6; D is undetermined. The germline CDR1 and CDR2 sequences are MRHNA and SNTAGT. This CDR3 contains 14 residues. V lost 11 bases to trimming and J lost 3 bases, with 14 bases between them.

The rearrangement links TRBV29-1 to TRBJ2-2; TRBD1 might be the D (5 bases). V shed 2 bases and J shed 7 bases, with 5 bases lying between them. This CDR3 comprises 11 residues. The germline V gene has CDR1 SQVTM and CDR2 ANQGSEA. For the CDR3, the DNA is TGCAGCGTTGAAACAGGCGGGGAGCTGTTTTTT. This gives the protein CSVETGGELFF.

This clone was observed a single time. The chain joins TRBV14 to TRBJ2-2; TRBD1 matches at 7 bases. There are 18 residues in the CDR3. Germline V gene lookup returns CDR1 SGHDN and CDR2 FVKESK. The ends lost 0 bases at V and 4 bases at J; junction bases unmatched: 11. Written as DNA, the CDR3 is TGTGCCAGCAGCCAAGATTATCAGGGGGAGAGAGTCACCGGGGAGCTGTTTTTT. Its protein is CASSQDYQGERVTGELFF.

The rearrangement joins TRBV20-1 to TRBJ2-1; D uncertain. Trimming pared 6 bases from V and 4 bases from J, leaving 7 bases between. The CDR3 totals 11 residues. Germline V lookup: CDR1 DFQATT, CDR2 SNEGSKA (reference sequence). The CDR3, as DNA: TGCAGTGCCCCCGGTTACAATGAGCAGTTCTTC. Translated: CSAPGYNEQFF.

The CDR3 here is CASSQDRVGGEKLFF. In nucleotides, the CDR3 is TGTGCCAGCAGTCAAGACAGGGTTGGTGGCGAAAAACTGTTTTTT. The chain carries TRBV27 and TRBJ1-4; 7 nucleotides agree with TRBD1. CDR3 length: 15 residues. V lost 5 bases and J lost 8; bases outside the gene matches: 11. Germline V gives CDR1 MNHEY, CDR2 SMNVEV (reference sequence).

This chain links TRBV23-1 with TRBJ2-1; 7 bases agree with TRBD2. TRBV23-1 is given ORF status, its function remaining uncertain. CDR3 length: 17 amino acids. With 4 bases clipped from V and 3 bases from J, the junction kept 12 bases outside the gene matches. CDR3 amino acids: CASSPKHGTTYYNEQFF. CDR3 sequence (DNA): TGCGCCAGCAGTCCAAAGCATGGGACTACTTACTACAATGAGCAGTTCTTC.